This TCR beta chain was documented in a study of T-cell reconstitution after alpha-beta-depleted transplantation in children. The CDR3 consists of 15 residues. Germline V CDR1 and CDR2: SQVTM, ANQGSEA. Trimming took 3 bases from V and 0 from J; bases not matched to a gene: 7. The library targeted TCRbeta and was prepared with unique molecular identifiers. TCRdb re-analysed the PCR reads in MiXCR, keeping a single row per CDR3 protein. The table lists about 200,000 distinct CDR3 sequences, just under 6.5% of them singletons. This clonotype was seen repeatedly, ten times or more. Its antigen is unidentified. Study-wide findings and caveats: Counts and diversity of T cells one year after transplant came mostly from newly produced T cells. At day 60, the high TCRbeta diversity found in some patients originated from recipient T cells and thymic progenitors that had survived. Several hundred rapidly expanded clones from non-depleted graft cells reportedly supplied alpha-beta T cells about two months post-transplant.

The rearrangement joins TRBV29-1 to TRBJ2-7; 8 nucleotides match TRBD1. The source of this sequence is a girl under two years old with combined immunodeficiency, due to receive a stem cell transplant. Sequencing was performed on PBMCs, taken before TCRalphabeta/CD19-depleted stem cell transplant. CDR3 coding DNA: TGCAGCGTTGATGAGGGACAGGCGAGCTCCTACGAGCAGTACTTC. The encoded protein is CSVDEGQASSYEQYF.